Following are 15 T cell receptor beta chains from one sample sequenced in a study of spatial heterogeneity in lung cancer. In TCRdb, the 5' RACE reads were re-called with MiXCR into one record per CDR3 protein. The sample has fewer than 100,000 distinct CDR3 sequences, just under 20% seen once; the top ten hold just over 20%. The sample's time point: blood at routine non-recurrence follow-up after resection. The sample was PBMCs, taken at follow-up. These receptor sequences come from a male donor with early-stage non-small cell lung cancer.

This clonotype has a count of ten or more. The J gene is TRBJ2-2, the V gene TRBV9, with TRBD2 matching over 8 bases. Trimming at V came to 4 bases and at J to 6 bases, leaving 11 bases not matched to a gene. The CDR3 spans 16 residues. Germline lookup yields CDR1 SGDLS and CDR2 YYNGEE. The CDR3 nucleotides read TGTGCCAGCAGCCCTCAACCGGGACTAGGAGCCGGGGAGCTGTTTTTT. Protein sequence: CASSPQPGLGAGELFF.

CDR3 DNA sequence: TGTGCCAGCAGTTGGCGGGAGTCCTACAATGAGCAGTTCTTC. Residues: CASSWRESYNEQFF. This rearrangement joins TRBV6-5 to TRBJ2-1, with 7 bases matching TRBD2. The CDR3 sequence is 14 residues long. Germline trimming cut 4 bases from V and 1 base from J; bases unmatched to any gene: 1. Per germline, CDR1 MNHEY and CDR2 SVGAGI.

The chain carries TRBV20-1 and TRBJ2-4; no reliable D call. The CDR3 loop spans 12 amino acids. Germline V gives CDR1 DFQATT, CDR2 SNEGSKA (reference sequence). V lost 6 bases to trimming and J lost 8 bases, with 14 bases between them. The CDR3 coding sequence is TGCAGTGCCCCCACCTTTGAATACATTCAGTACTTC. Its protein product is CSAPTFEYIQYF.

This clonotype was detected a few times. This chain links TRBV18 with TRBJ2-3, with 7 bases matching TRBD2. V trimming: 2 bases; J trimming: 10 bases; junction bases outside the gene matches: 9. Germline V CDR1 and CDR2: KGHSH, LQKENI. The CDR3 sequence is 14 residues long. CDR3 loop: CASSPSTSERAQYF. CDR3 DNA: TGTGCCAGCTCACCATCAACTAGCGAAAGAGCGCAGTATTTT.

This chain uses TRBV5-6 with TRBJ2-3; TRBD2 matches at 8 bases. The CDR3 loop spans 15 amino acids. Trimming took 4 bases from V and 0 from J; bases not matched to a gene: 4. Germline assignment: CDR1 SGHDT and CDR2 YYEEEE. The CDR3 loop is CASSRLAFSTDTQYF. The CDR3 coding sequence is TGTGCCAGCAGCCGACTAGCGTTTAGCACAGATACGCAGTATTTT.

Comment on this clonotype: A clone one base away is much larger, so this may be a read error. The rearrangement uses TRBV15 and TRBJ2-1; TRBD1 might be the D (5 bases). Deletions cut 0 bases from V and 9 bases from J, with 15 bases between. CDR3 length: 15 residues. CDR1 is LNHNV, CDR2 YYDKDF, per germline (reference sequence). The CDR3 region has the DNA TGTGCCACCAGCAGAGATACGACAGCTAACAGTGAGCAGTTCTTC. Amino acid sequence: CATSRDTTANSEQFF.

This clonotype occurred many times. The rearrangement links TRBV6-1 to TRBJ2-1; TRBD1 agrees at 11 bases. There are 17 residues in the CDR3. Germline loops: CDR1 MNHNS, CDR2 SASEGT. The V segment lost 9 bases and the J segment 9 bases; nucleotides outside the gene matches: 19. The CDR3 spells CASPKNRDRGMAGEQFF. The CDR3 region has the DNA TGTGCCAGTCCTAAGAACCGGGACAGGGGGATGGCGGGTGAGCAGTTCTTC.

The chain couples TRBV10-1 to TRBJ1-6; perhaps TRBD1 as D (6 bases). Trimming left V 0 bases short and J 6 bases short, with 9 bases between. The CDR3 runs 15 residues. Germline CDR1 reads WNHNN; CDR2 reads SYGVQD (reference sequence). The CDR3 region has the DNA TGCGCCAGCAGTGAGTCAGACAGGAGTAATTCACCCCTCCACTTT. This encodes CASSESDRSNSPLHF.

This clonotype turned up a few times. This chain links TRBV19 with TRBJ2-1; 12 bases are a match to TRBD2. The junction had 5 bases not matched to a gene; V was cut back by 8 bases and J by 6 bases. This CDR3 is 14 amino acids long. CDR1 is LNHDA and CDR2 is SQIVND in the germline V gene (reference sequence). The CDR3 DNA reads as TGTGCCAGTGAACTAGCGGGGGGATCCAATGAGCAGTTCTTC. Its protein is CASELAGGSNEQFF.

The chain is built from TRBV25-1 and TRBJ2-6, with D unresolved. The V gene's germline CDR1 is MGHDK and CDR2 SYGVNS. The CDR3 runs 14 residues. The V end lost 5 bases, the J end lost 1 base, and 6 bases lay between the germline ends. CDR3 sequence (DNA): TGTGCCAGCAGTAAGGGATCTGGGGCCAACGTCCTGACTTTC. This gives the protein CASSKGSGANVLTF.

A few counts support this clonotype. The V call is TRBV25-1, the J call TRBJ1-2; possible D gene TRBD1, 6 bases. Germline lookup yields CDR1 MGHDK and CDR2 SYGVNS. The CDR3 loop spans 15 amino acids. The V and J ends lost 6 bases and 7 bases respectively, with 21 bases between them. The CDR3 DNA sequence: TGTGCCAGCAGCCTCAGGGAGACAGGAGGTAGTGGCTACACCTTC. Encoded protein: CASSLRETGGSGYTF.

Only a few counts were recorded for this clonotype. The chain carries TRBV7-9 and TRBJ2-1; the match to TRBD1 covers 7 bases. CDR1 and CDR2 from the germline V gene are SEHNR and FQNEAQ (reference sequence). V dropped 5 bases and J dropped 6; count of bases not matched to a gene: 10. The CDR3 extends over 15 amino acids. As DNA, the CDR3 is TGTGCCAGCAGCCCGAGGACAGGTTTTGGCAATGAGCAGTTCTTC. It yields the protein CASSPRTGFGNEQFF. Filled out from reference TRBV7-9 and TRBJ2-1, the complete variable domain reads DTGVSQNPRHKITKRGQNVTFRCDPISEHNRLYWYRQTLGQGPEFLTYFQNEAQLEKSRLLSDRFSAERPKGSFSTLEIQRTEQGDSAMYLCASSPRTGFGNEQFFGPGTRLTVL.

This clonotype has at least ten counts. This chain connects TRBV7-6 to TRBJ2-6; D call uncertain. V lost 5 bases, J lost 0 bases, and 11 bases lay in between. The CDR3 has 16 amino acids. CDR1 is SGHVS, CDR2 FNYEAQ, per germline. This CDR3 is CASSPGPFSGANVLTF. The CDR3, as DNA: TGTGCCAGCAGCCCTGGACCGTTCTCTGGGGCCAACGTCCTGACTTTC.

This chain connects TRBV27 to TRBJ2-3, with no clear D. The germline CDR1 and CDR2 sequences are MNHEY and SMNVEV (reference sequence). Trimming took 0 bases from V and 6 from J, leaving 13 bases between them. This CDR3 contains 15 residues. The CDR3 sequence is CASSLSESMGDTQYF. The CDR3 region has the DNA TGTGCCAGCAGTTTATCGGAGAGCATGGGCGATACGCAGTATTTT.

Concerning this clonotype itself: This may be a read error: a much more frequent sequence differs by one nucleotide. The rearrangement uses TRBV9 and TRBJ2-6; no clear D. This CDR3 has 13 residues. CDR1 is SGDLS and CDR2 is YYNGEE in the germline V gene. The CDR3: CAISVVGANVLTF. The CDR3 coding sequence is TGTGCCATCAGCGTTGTTGGGGCCAACGTCCTGACTTTC.